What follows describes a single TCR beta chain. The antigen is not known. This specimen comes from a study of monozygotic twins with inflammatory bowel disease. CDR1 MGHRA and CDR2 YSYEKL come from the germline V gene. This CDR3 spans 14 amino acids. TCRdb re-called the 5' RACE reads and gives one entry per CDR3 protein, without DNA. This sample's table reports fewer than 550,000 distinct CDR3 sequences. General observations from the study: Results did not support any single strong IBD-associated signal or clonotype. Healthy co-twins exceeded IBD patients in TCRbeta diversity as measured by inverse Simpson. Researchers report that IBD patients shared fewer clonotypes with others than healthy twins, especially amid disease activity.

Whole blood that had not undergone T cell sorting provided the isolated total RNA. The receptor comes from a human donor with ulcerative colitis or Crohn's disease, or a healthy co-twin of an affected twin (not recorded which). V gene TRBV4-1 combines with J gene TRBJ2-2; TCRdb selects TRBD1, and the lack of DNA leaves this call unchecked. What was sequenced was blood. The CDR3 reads CASSYDRGPGELFF.